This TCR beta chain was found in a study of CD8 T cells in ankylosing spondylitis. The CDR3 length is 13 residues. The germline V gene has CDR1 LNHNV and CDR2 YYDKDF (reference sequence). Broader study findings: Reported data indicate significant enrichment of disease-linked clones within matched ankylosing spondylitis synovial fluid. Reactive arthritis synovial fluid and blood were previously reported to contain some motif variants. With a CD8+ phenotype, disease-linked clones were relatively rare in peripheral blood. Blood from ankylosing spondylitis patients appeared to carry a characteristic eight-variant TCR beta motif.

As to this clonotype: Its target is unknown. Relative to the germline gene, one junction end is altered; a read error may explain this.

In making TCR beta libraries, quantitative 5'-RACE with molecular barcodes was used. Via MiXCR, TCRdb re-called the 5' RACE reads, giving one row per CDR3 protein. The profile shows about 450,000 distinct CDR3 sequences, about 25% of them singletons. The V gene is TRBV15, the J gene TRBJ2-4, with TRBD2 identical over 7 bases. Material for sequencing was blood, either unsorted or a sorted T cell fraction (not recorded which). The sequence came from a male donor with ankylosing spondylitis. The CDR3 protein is CATRSGVENIQYF. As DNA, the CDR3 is TGTGCCACCCGCAGCGGGGTGGAAAACATTCAGTACTTC.